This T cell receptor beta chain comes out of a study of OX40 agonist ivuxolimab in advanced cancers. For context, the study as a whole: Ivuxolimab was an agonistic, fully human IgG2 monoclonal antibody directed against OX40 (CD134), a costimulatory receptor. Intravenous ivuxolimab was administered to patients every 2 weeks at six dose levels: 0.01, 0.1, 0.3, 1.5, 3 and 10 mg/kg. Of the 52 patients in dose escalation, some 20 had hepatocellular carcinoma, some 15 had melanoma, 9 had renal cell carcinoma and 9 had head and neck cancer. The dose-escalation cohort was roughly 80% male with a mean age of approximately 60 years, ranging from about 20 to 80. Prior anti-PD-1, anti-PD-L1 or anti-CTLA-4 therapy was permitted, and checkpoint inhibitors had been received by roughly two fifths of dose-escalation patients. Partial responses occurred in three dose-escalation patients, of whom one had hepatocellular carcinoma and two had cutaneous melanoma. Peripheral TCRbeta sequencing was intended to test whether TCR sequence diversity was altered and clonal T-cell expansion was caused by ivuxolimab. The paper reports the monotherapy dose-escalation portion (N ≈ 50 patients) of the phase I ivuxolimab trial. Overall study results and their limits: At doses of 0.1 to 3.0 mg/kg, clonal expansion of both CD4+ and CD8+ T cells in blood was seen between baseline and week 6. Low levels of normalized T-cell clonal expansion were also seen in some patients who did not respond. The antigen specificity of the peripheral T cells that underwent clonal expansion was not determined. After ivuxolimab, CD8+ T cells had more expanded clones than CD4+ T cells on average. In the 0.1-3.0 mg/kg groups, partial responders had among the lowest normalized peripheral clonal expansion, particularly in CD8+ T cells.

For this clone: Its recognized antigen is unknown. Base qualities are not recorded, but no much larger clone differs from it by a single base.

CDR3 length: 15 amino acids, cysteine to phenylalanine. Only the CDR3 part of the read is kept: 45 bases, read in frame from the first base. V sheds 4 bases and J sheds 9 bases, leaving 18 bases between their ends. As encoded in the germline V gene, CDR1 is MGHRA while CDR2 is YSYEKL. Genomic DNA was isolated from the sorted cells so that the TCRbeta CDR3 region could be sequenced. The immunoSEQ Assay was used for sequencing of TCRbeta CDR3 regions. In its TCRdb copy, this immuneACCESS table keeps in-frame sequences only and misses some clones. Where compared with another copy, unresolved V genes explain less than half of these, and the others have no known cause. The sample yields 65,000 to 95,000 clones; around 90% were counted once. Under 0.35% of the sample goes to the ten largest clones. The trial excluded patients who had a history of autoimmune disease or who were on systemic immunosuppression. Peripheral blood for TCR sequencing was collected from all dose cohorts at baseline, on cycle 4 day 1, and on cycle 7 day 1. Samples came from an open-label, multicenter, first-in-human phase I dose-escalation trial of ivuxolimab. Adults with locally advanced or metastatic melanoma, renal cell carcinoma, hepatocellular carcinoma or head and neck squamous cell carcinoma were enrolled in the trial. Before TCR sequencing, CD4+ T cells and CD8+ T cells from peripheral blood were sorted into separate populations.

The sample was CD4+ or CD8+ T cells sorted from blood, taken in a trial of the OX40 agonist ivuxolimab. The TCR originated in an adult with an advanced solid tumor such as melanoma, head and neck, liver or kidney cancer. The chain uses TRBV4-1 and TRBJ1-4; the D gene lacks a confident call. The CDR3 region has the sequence CASSPQALRNQKLFF. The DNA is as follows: TGCGCCAGCAGCCCGCAAGCCTTGAGAAACCAAAAACTGTTTTTT.